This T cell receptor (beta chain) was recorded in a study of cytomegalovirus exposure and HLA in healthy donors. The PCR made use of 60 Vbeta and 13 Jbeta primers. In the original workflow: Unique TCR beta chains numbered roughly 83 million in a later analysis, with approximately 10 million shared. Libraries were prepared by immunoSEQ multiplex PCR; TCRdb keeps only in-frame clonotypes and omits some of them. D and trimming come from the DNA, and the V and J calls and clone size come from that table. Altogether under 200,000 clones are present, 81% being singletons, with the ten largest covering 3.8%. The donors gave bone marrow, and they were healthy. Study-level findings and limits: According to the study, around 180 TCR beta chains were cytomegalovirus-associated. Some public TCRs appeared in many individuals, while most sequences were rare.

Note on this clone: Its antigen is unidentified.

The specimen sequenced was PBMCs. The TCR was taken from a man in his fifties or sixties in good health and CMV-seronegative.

Here the CDR3 reads CASWSARGGAGELFF. CDR3 DNA sequence: TGTGCCAGTTGGAGTGCGCGGGGGGGCGCCGGGGAGCTGTTTTTT. This chain connects TRBV19 to TRBJ2-2, with 9 bases aligning to TRBD2. The CDR3 has 15 residues. Trimming cost V 8 bases and J 6 bases; bases outside gene matches: 10. CDR1 and CDR2 from the germline V gene are LNHDA and SQIVND (reference sequence).